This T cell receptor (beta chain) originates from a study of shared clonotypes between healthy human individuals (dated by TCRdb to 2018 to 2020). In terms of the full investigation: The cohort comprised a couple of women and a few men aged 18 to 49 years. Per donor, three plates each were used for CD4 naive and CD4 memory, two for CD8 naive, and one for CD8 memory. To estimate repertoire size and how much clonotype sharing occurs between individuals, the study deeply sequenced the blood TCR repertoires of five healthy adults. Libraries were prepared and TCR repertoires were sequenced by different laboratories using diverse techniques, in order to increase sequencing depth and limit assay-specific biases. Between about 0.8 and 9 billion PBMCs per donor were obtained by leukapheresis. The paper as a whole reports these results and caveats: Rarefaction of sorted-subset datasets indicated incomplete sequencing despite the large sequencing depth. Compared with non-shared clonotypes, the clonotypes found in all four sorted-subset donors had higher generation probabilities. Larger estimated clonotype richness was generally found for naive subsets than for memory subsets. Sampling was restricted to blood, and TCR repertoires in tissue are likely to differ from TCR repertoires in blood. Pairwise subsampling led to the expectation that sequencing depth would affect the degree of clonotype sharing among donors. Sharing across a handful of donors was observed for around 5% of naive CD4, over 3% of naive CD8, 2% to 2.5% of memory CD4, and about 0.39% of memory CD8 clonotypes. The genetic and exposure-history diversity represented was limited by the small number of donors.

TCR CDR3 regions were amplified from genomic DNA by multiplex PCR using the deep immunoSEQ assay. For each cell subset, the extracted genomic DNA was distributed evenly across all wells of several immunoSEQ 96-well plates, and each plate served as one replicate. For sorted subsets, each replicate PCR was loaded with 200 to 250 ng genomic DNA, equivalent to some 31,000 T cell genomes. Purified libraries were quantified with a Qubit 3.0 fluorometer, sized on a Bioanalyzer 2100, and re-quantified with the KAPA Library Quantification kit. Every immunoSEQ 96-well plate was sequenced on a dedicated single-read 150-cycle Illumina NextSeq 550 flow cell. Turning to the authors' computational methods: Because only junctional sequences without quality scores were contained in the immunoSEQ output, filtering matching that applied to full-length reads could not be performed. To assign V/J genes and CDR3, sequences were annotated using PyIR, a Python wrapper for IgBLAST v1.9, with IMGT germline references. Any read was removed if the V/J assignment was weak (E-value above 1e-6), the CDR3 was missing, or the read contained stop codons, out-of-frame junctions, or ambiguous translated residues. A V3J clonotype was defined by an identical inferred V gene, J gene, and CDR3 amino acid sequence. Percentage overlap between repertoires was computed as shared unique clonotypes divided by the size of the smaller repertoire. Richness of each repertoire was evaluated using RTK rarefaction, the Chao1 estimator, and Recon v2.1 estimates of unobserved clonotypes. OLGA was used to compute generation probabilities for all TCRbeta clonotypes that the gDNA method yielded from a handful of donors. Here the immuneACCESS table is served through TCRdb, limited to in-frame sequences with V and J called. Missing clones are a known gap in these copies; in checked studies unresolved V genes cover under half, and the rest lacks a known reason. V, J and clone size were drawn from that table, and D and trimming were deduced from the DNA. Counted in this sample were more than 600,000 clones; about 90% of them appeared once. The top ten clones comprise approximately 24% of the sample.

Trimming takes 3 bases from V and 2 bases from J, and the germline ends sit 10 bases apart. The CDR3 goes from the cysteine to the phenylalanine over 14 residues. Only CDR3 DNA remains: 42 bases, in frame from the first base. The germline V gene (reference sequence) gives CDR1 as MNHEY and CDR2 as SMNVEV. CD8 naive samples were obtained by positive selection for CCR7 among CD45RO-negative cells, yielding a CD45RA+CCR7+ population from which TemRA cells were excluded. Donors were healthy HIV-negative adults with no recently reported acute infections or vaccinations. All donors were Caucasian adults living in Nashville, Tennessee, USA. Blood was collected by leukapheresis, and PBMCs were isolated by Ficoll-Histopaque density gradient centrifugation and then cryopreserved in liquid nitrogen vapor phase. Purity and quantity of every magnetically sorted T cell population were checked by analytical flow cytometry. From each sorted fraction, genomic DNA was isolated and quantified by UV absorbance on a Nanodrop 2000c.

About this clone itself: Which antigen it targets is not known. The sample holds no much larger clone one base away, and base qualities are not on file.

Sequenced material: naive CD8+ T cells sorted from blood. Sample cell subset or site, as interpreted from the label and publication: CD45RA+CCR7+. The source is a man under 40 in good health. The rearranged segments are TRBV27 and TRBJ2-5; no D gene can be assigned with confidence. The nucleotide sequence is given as TGTGCCAGCAGTTTGCAAGGAATGCAAGAGACCCAGTACTTC. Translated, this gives CASSLQGMQETQYF.